The present T cell receptor beta chain was sequenced within a study of human T cells and chemical hapten exposure. Overall study: TCR yield per sample varied, mainly due to pooled library volumes.

As regards this clonotype: The target antigen is unknown.

In the source study's methods: With a range of about 23,224 to 750,000, the median per sample was roughly 97,000 TCRs. TCRdb re-analysed the RACE reads in MiXCR, keeping a single row per CDR3 protein. TCRdb's processing, not the study's, gives the V and J calls here. The table lists over 85,000 distinct CDR3 sequences, 7.5% to 10% of them singletons. Time point here: patch test 2, 6 weeks after DPC sensitization. Treatment indicated: therapeutic diphenylcyclopropenone sensitization with weekly scalp DPC. CDR1 and CDR2 (germline): SGHRS, YFSETQ. V shed 4 bases, J shed 5 bases, and the junction held 6 bases outside the gene matches. CDR3 length equals 14 residues. The study's findings and limits: Against controls, expanded TCRs gave rise to significantly more large CDR3 similarity clusters.

The TCR comes from a woman between 35 and 50 years old with alopecia areata. Some clones in this sample may be carry-over from other donors' samples. The J gene is TRBJ1-5, the V gene TRBV5-1; 7 bases fit TRBD1. This sample comprised whole blood, obtained in connection with sensitization to the hapten diphenylcyclopropenone (DPC). The CDR3 nucleotides are TGCGCCAGCAGCGGAGGGGGCAAGGATCAGCCCCAGCATTTT. It encodes CASSGGGKDQPQHF.